Each of the 21 T cell receptor beta chains below was sequenced from the same sample in a study of T cell changes during pregnancy in multiple sclerosis. Clones were sequenced by immunoSEQ multiplex PCR, and TCRdb holds only the in-frame ones, with some missing. Counted here are over 45,000 clones, roughly nine tenths occurring once; the ten biggest clones make up roughly 1.5%. The sequencing used peripheral blood, collected in the first trimester of pregnancy. These receptors were collected from a female donor in good health, enrolled as a control in a pregnancy study.

The chain uses TRBV7-6 and TRBJ2-1; 10 nucleotides line up with TRBD2. After removal of 1 base from V and 4 bases from J, the junction contained 1 base not matched to a gene. Germline CDR1 and CDR2: SGHVS and FNYEAQ. This CDR3 has 15 amino acids. This chain's CDR3 is CASSLGLAGYNEQFF. CDR3 coding DNA: TGTGCCAGCAGCTTAGGACTAGCGGGTTACAATGAGCAGTTCTTC.

The chain is built from TRBV4-2 and TRBJ2-3; no definite D call. Germline CDR1 is LGHNA and CDR2 is YNFKEQ. V shed 5 bases and J shed 5 bases, with 11 bases lying between them. This CDR3 has 13 residues. In DNA form, the CDR3 reads TGTGCCAGCAGCGACTTAGAACGAGATACGCAGTATTTT. It is translated as CASSDLERDTQYF.

This clone is a singleton in its sample. V usage is TRBV11-2 and J usage is TRBJ2-1, with 10 bases lining up with TRBD2. Germline V gene data show CDR1 as SGHAT and CDR2 as FQNNGV. Losses at the gene ends were 5 bases for V and 9 bases for J; bases not matched to a gene: 10. There are 15 residues in the CDR3. The CDR3 DNA sequence: TGTGCCAGCAGCGGAACAGCGGGAGGGCCTCGTGAGCAGTTCTTC. Encoded protein: CASSGTAGGPREQFF.

The table lists this clone with many counts. The J gene is TRBJ2-1, the V gene TRBV6-1; 9 positions agree with TRBD1. The junction had 2 bases not matched to a gene; V was cut back by 5 bases and J by 6 bases. CDR3 length equals 13 residues. Germline V CDR1 and CDR2: MNHNS, SASEGT. As DNA, the CDR3 is TGTGCCAGCAGTTCACAGGGGGCCAATGAGCAGTTCTTC. This gives the protein CASSSQGANEQFF.

The V gene is TRBV5-8, the J gene TRBJ1-2; tentatively, D is TRBD1 (5 bases). Germline V lookup: CDR1 SGHTS, CDR2 YDEGEE. The CDR3 loop spans 13 amino acids. Trimming left V 4 bases short and J 4 bases short, with 11 bases between. The CDR3 is CASSTDSFYGYTF. The CDR3 DNA sequence: TGTGCCAGCAGCACCGACAGTTTCTATGGCTACACCTTC.

This rearrangement joins TRBV30 to TRBJ2-1; 7 nucleotides match TRBD2. Trimming cost V 5 bases and J 3 bases; bases outside gene matches: 10. Per the germline V gene, CDR1 is GTSNPN and CDR2 is SVGIG (reference sequence). The CDR3 extends over 15 amino acids. CDR3 protein: CAWSKLADHYNEQFF. CDR3 bases: TGTGCCTGGTCAAAGCTAGCGGACCACTACAATGAGCAGTTCTTC.

The rearrangement uses TRBV15 and TRBJ1-3, with D unresolved. V was trimmed by 5 bases and J by 4 bases, leaving 18 bases between them. This CDR3 has 16 residues. CDR1 is LNHNV and CDR2 is YYDKDF in the germline V gene (reference sequence). The CDR3 DNA reads TGTGCCACCAGCCCTGGGTCAGCCGCGAGGGGAAACACCATATATTTT. As protein: CATSPGSAARGNTIYF.

This clone was observed a few times. The rearrangement uses TRBV19 and TRBJ1-5; D not resolved. Between the trimmed V and J ends, which lost 10 bases and 11 bases, there was a span of 15 bases. From germline, CDR1 is LNHDA and CDR2 SQIVND (reference sequence). CDR3 length equals 11 residues. Written as DNA, the CDR3 is TGTGCCACTGACGGGTTCGGGACCCAGCATTTT. Its translation: CATDGFGTQHF.

This clone is medium-sized (0.01 to 0.1%) in the sample. The chain links TRBV19 to TRBJ2-7, with 8 bases fitting TRBD2. The CDR3 is made up of 16 amino acids. V lost 5 bases to trimming and J lost 6 bases; unmatched junction nucleotides: 15. Germline CDR1 LNHDA, CDR2 SQIVND (reference sequence). DNA of the CDR3: TGTGCCAGTAGTTTCCTAGCGGGTAGCCGGGCCGTCGAGCAGTACTTC. Its translation: CASSFLAGSRAVEQYF.

The CDR3 protein is CASRLSGGAGNSPLHF. The CDR3 nucleotides are TGTGCAAGTCGCTTGTCGGGAGGGGCGGGTAATTCACCCCTCCACTTT. The genes are TRBV12-2 and TRBJ1-6. TRBV12-2 is recorded as a pseudogene. This CDR3 contains 16 residues.

This sequence joins TRBV7-2 and TRBJ1-1, with TRBD1 as a possible D gene (6 bases). Trimming left V 2 bases short and J 7 bases short, with 11 bases between. The CDR3 is made up of 13 amino acids. CDR1 and CDR2 (germline): SGHTA, FQGNSA. The CDR3: CASSLRQGIEAFF. CDR3 coding DNA: TGTGCCAGCAGCTTACGGCAGGGGATTGAAGCTTTCTTT.

The chain has TRBV19 and TRBJ1-2; D not certain. CDR3 size: 13 residues. V lost 3 bases and J lost 3, with 8 bases in between. Per the germline V gene, CDR1 is LNHDA and CDR2 is SQIVND (reference sequence). The CDR3 protein is CASSMFLYYGYTF. The CDR3, as DNA: TGTGCCAGTAGTATGTTTCTCTACTATGGCTACACCTTC.

V and J are TRBV6-5 and TRBJ2-2; possibly TRBD1 for D (6 bases). CDR3 length: 15 amino acids. The germline CDR1 and CDR2 sequences are MNHEY and SVGAGI. The V end lost 4 bases, the J end lost 6 bases, and 15 bases lay between the germline ends. CDR3 sequence: CASSSLSRGSGELFF. The DNA for the CDR3 is TGTGCCAGCAGTTCCCTAAGCAGGGGATCCGGGGAGCTGTTTTTT.

The V and J genes are TRBV6-5 and TRBJ2-3; TRBD2 might be the D (5 bases). This CDR3 region has 15 residues. Germline-derived CDR1 and CDR2 are MNHEY and SVGAGI. Trimming took off 0 bases at V and 6 bases at J, with 13 bases between the two ends. CDR3 sequence: CASSYSYGVGDTQYF. As DNA, the CDR3 is TGTGCCAGCAGTTACTCGTACGGGGTAGGGGATACGCAGTATTTT.

The chain couples TRBV19 to TRBJ2-1, with D tentatively TRBD2 (5 bases). Trimming left V 7 bases short and J 3 bases short, with 16 bases between. This CDR3 region has 15 residues. Per germline, CDR1 LNHDA and CDR2 SQIVND (reference sequence). Written as DNA, the CDR3 is TGTGCCAGTACCCGTCGAGGGATACGCTACAATGAGCAGTTCTTC. Translated, it gives CASTRRGIRYNEQFF.

The CDR3 DNA reads TGCGCCAGCAGCTTGGAGGGACATGATTATTCACCCCTCCACTTT. It translates to CASSLEGHDYSPLHF. The chain has TRBV5-1 and TRBJ1-6; TRBD1 is a possible D gene (6 bases). CDR1 and CDR2 from the germline V gene are SGHRS and YFSETQ. V lost 0 bases to trimming and J lost 8 bases, with 12 bases between them. There are 15 residues in the CDR3.

The CDR3 sequence is CASSYSTGGSYEQYF. The CDR3 region has the DNA TGTGCCAGCAGTTACTCAACCGGGGGTTCCTACGAGCAGTACTTC. This chain connects TRBV6-5 to TRBJ2-7, with D possibly TRBD2 on 6 matching bases. CDR1 and CDR2 from the germline V gene are MNHEY and SVGAGI. The CDR3 contains 15 residues. V lost 0 bases, J lost 1 base, and 10 bases lay in between.

The chain couples TRBV19 to TRBJ2-1; D unclear. The CDR3 is 15 residues long. V shed 3 bases and J shed 4 bases, with 13 bases lying between them. Germline V gene data show CDR1 as LNHDA and CDR2 as SQIVND (reference sequence). CDR3 DNA sequence: TGTGCCAGTAGTATCGGCGGAACCCTATACAATGAGCAGTTCTTC. The encoded protein is CASSIGGTLYNEQFF. The full variable domain, with the rest looked up from reference TRBV19 and TRBJ2-1, is DGGITQSPKYLFRKEGQNVTLSCEQNLNHDAMYWYRQDPGQGLRLIYYSQIVNDFQKGDIAEGYSVSREKKESFPLTVTSAQKNPTAFYLCASSIGGTLYNEQFFGPGTRLTVL.

The genes are TRBV7-2 and TRBJ2-1; 8 bases align to TRBD2. CDR1 is SGHTA, CDR2 FQGNSA, per germline. The CDR3 spans 15 residues. Unmatched junction bases numbered 3, after V lost 5 bases and J lost 0 bases. CDR3 coding DNA: TGTGCCAGCAGCGCAAGCGGGGGCTCCTACAATGAGCAGTTCTTC. Encoded protein: CASSASGGSYNEQFF.

V usage is TRBV5-4 and J usage is TRBJ1-2; 8 nucleotides match TRBD1. Per the germline V gene, CDR1 is SGHNT and CDR2 is YYREEE (reference sequence). The CDR3 has 14 amino acids. V lost 4 bases, J lost 8 bases, and 10 bases stayed unmatched. CDR3 sequence: CASSPPDRVGGYTF. CDR3 bases: TGTGCCAGCAGCCCCCCGGACAGGGTGGGCGGCTACACCTTC.

This clone was seen only once. The chain uses TRBV10-3 and TRBJ2-2, with TRBD2 identical over 11 bases. CDR1 is ENHRY, CDR2 SYGVKD, per germline. CDR3 length: 20 amino acids. Losses at the gene ends were 5 bases for V and 5 bases for J; bases not matched to a gene: 19. Written as DNA, the CDR3 is TGTGCCATCAGTCAGGTCCTACTAGCGGGGGACCGGTTTGAAACCGGGGAGCTGTTTTTT. It translates to CAISQVLLAGDRFETGELFF.